Listed below are T cell receptor beta chains from one sample, sequenced in a study of T cells in Graves' hyperthyroidism and ophthalmopathy. MiXCR was run by TCRdb on the multiplex PCR reads, yielding one entry per CDR3 protein. The sample lists hundreds of thousands of distinct CDR3 sequences, under 25% occurring once. Source material: blood. The receptors originated from a woman in her 70s with Graves' ophthalmopathy. Each CDR3 is given with its conserved first and last residue. The D gene is left open where the match is weak. The size of a clone is reported for some rows only, either as once, few or many, or as a class for expanded clones.

d_call | j_call | clone_size | v_call | cdr3_nt | cdr3_aa
NA | TRBJ1-3 | NA | TRBV7-9 | TGTGCCAGCACGGGGACGACTGGAAACACCATATATTTT | CASTGTTGNTIYF
NA | TRBJ1-4 | few | TRBV10-3 | TGTGCCATCAGCCCTGAGGGAGGGTCTAATGAAAAACTGTTTTTT | CAISPEGGSNEKLFF
NA | TRBJ1-2 | few | TRBV12-3/TRBV12-4 | TGTGCCAGCACCCGAACTAACTATGGCTACACCTTC | CASTRTNYGYTF
TRBD2 | TRBJ2-1 | many | TRBV6-1 | TGTGCCAGTCATATAGCGGGAGGGCCCTACAATGAGCAGTTCTTC | CASHIAGGPYNEQFF
TRBD2 | TRBJ2-7 | many | TRBV2 | TGTGCCAGCCGAAGACTAGCGGGAGCCTACGAGCAGTACTTC | CASRRLAGAYEQYF
NA | TRBJ1-2 | few | TRBV11-2 | TGTGCCAGCAGCTTAGCCTTTACAGTAGCTGGCTACACCTTC | CASSLAFTVAGYTF
TRBD2 | TRBJ2-3 | many | TRBV7-9 | TGTGCCAGCAGCTTTACGGTAGCGGGAGCGGGAGATACGCAGTATTTT | CASSFTVAGAGDTQYF
TRBD1 | TRBJ2-7 | few | TRBV24-1 | TGTGCCACCAGTGACCCCGGGACAGGATCCTACGAGCAGTACTTC | CATSDPGTGSYEQYF
NA | TRBJ2-3 | few | TRBV7-3 | TGTGCCAGCAGCCGAAAGGGCACAGATACGCAGTATTTT | CASSRKGTDTQYF
TRBD1 | TRBJ2-7 | NA | TRBV27 | TGTGCCAGCAGTCTCCGGACAGGGGTCACCTACGAGCAGTACTTC | CASSLRTGVTYEQYF
TRBD2 | TRBJ2-3 | NA | TRBV10-3 | TGTGCCATCAGTGAGTCGGTAGCGGGAGGGTTTTTTGAAGATACGCAGTATTTT | CAISESVAGGFFEDTQYF
NA | TRBJ2-1 | many | TRBV12-3/TRBV12-4 | TGTGCCAGCACCGAGACAGACAATGAGCAGTTCTTC | CASTETDNEQFF
TRBD2 | TRBJ2-2 | few | TRBV7-2 | TGTGCCAGCAGCCCGGGAGGCGGACACCTCACCGGGGAGCTGTTTTTT | CASSPGGGHLTGELFF
TRBD1 | TRBJ2-2 | few | TRBV30 | TGTGCCTGGAGTAAAAGGGGGACAGGGGGTTTCGGGGAGCTGTTTTTT | CAWSKRGTGGFGELFF
NA | TRBJ1-5 | NA | TRBV28 | TGTGCCAGCAGTTTAAGGATACATAGCAATCAGCCCCAGCATTTT | CASSLRIHSNQPQHF
NA | TRBJ1-2 | NA | TRBV6-1 | TGTGCCAGTCGGACGGGGGGAGGAGGGACCTTC | CASRTGGGGTF
TRBD2 | TRBJ2-3 | many | TRBV12-3/TRBV12-4 | TGTGCCAGCAGCGGACGGACTAGCGGGAGGAGTTCCACAGATACGCAGTATTTT | CASSGRTSGRSSTDTQYF
TRBD1 | TRBJ2-1 | NA | TRBV7-2 | TGTGCCAGCAGCTTAGTAGGGGGCCCCATGGGGAATGAGCAGTTCTTC | CASSLVGGPMGNEQFF
NA | TRBJ1-1 | many | TRBV10-2 | TGCGCCAGCAGCTTACAGGGAGGGTCGACTGAAGCTTTCTTT | CASSLQGGSTEAFF
NA | TRBJ2-1 | many | TRBV11-2 | TGTGCCAGCAGCCTAGAACCAGGGTTGGGTGAGCAGTTCTTC | CASSLEPGLGEQFF
NA | TRBJ2-5 | NA | TRBV30 | TGTGCCTGGAGCCCCCCCCGGGCGGGGCGCGAGGAGACCCAGTACTTC | CAWSPPRAGREETQYF
NA | TRBJ2-1 | few | TRBV7-8 | TGTGCCAGCAGCTTAGCGGCTAGTGGAGGCTACAATGAGCAGTTCTTC | CASSLAASGGYNEQFF
NA | TRBJ1-4 | few | TRBV12-3/TRBV12-4 | TGTGCCAGCAGCCGGGACTCAAGGAGGGAAAAACTGTTTTTT | CASSRDSRREKLFF
NA | TRBJ2-7 | few | TRBV11-2 | TGTGCCAGCAGCTTATTTGGTTTAGGTCGAGGAGCTAGGAGGCAGTACTTC | CASSLFGLGRGARRQYF
NA | TRBJ2-5 | many | TRBV7-9 | TGTGCCAGCAGCTTAGTGGCGTCCCTCCAAGAGACCCAGTACTTC | CASSLVASLQETQYF
NA | TRBJ1-1 | NA | TRBV19 | TGTGCCAGTAGTCCAGGGTCGGCCACTGAAGCTTTCTTT | CASSPGSATEAFF